Each of the 27 T cell receptor beta chains below was sequenced from the same sample in a study of blood T cell repertoires in COVID-19. Here immunoSEQ multiplex PCR was the method, and the copy in TCRdb shows in-frame clones only, minus some. The sample shows about 59,000 clones, less than 80% of them seen only once. The sample comprised peripheral blood. These TCRs come from a man aged 60-69 years with acute or convalescent COVID-19.

The rearrangement joins TRBV9 to TRBJ2-3; TRBD2 matches 10 bases. The V and J ends lost 1 base and 0 bases, in that order; junction bases with no gene match: 8. There are 18 residues in the CDR3. CDR1 and CDR2 from the germline V gene are SGDLS and YYNGEE. Here the CDR3 DNA reads TGTGCCAGCAGCGTAACTAGCGGGAACGGTGCTAGCACAGATACGCAGTATTTT. The encoded protein is CASSVTSGNGASTDTQYF.

The chain employs TRBV2 and TRBJ2-1, with unresolved D. Germline V gene data show CDR1 as SNHLY and CDR2 as FYNNEI. The germline V and J ends were trimmed by 5 bases and 10 bases, with 15 bases remaining between them. The CDR3 covers 13 residues. CDR3 nucleotide sequence: TGTGCCAGCAGTAGCGCGCCCCAAAGCGAGCAGTTCTTC. Protein: CASSSAPQSEQFF.

The rearrangement uses TRBV6-5 and TRBJ1-3; no clear D. V lost 8 bases and J lost 1, with 15 bases in between. CDR1 and CDR2 (germline): MNHEY, SVGAGI. This CDR3 has 15 amino acids. CDR3 region: CASRKVGNSGNTIYF. DNA for the CDR3: TGTGCCAGCCGTAAGGTCGGGAATTCTGGAAACACCATATATTTT.

The sample holds one count of this clone. The V call is TRBV5-1, the J call TRBJ2-5; D possibly corresponds to TRBD1 (6 bases). Germline V gene data show CDR1 as SGHRS and CDR2 as YFSETQ. CDR3 length: 14 amino acids. V was clipped by 8 bases and J by 1 base, with 15 bases between them. CDR3 nucleotide sequence: TGCGCCAGTTATACAGGGTCAACCCAAGAGACCCAGTACTTC. Protein: CASYTGSTQETQYF.

The V call is TRBV7-2, the J call TRBJ2-3; a weak D match, TRBD2 (5 bases). CDR3 length: 15 residues. The V gene's germline CDR1 is SGHTA and CDR2 FQGNSA. Trimming took off 1 base at V and 4 bases at J, with 12 bases between the two ends. CDR3 residues: CASSLGRPISDTQYF. CDR3 in DNA: TGTGCCAGCAGCTTAGGGAGGCCCATCTCAGATACGCAGTATTTT.

The genes are TRBV7-2 and TRBJ2-1; TRBD2 matches at 8 bases. This CDR3 spans 14 amino acids. Germline CDR1 is SGHTA and CDR2 is FQGNSA. J lost 3 bases, V lost 5 bases, and 3 bases had no gene match. The CDR3 loop is CASSPGGYYNEQFF. CDR3 in DNA: TGTGCCAGCAGCCCGGGGGGGTACTACAATGAGCAGTTCTTC.

The genes are TRBV28 and TRBJ2-7; D may be TRBD1 (6 bases). The V gene's germline CDR1 is MDHEN and CDR2 SYDVKM. The ends were cut back, 4 bases at V and 5 bases at J, with 12 bases in the middle. The CDR3 extends over 13 amino acids. CDR3 sequence (DNA): TGTGCCAGCAGTTCGGACAGCCTCCACGAGCAGTACTTC. Its translation is CASSSDSLHEQYF.

The chain employs TRBV30 and TRBJ2-5; 7 bases agree with TRBD2. This CDR3 is 14 amino acids long. V lost 0 bases and J lost 4; bases outside the gene matches: 5. The germline CDR1 and CDR2 sequences are GTSNPN and SVGIG (reference sequence). For the CDR3, the DNA is TGTGCCTGGAGTGTAGGCGGGAGCGCAGAGACCCAGTACTTC. Its protein product is CAWSVGGSAETQYF. The full variable domain, its missing parts supplied by reference TRBV30 and TRBJ2-5, is SQTIHQWPATLVQPVGSPLSLECTVEGTSNPNLYWYRQAAGRGLQLLFYSVGIGQISSEVPQNLSASRPQDRQFILSSKKLLLSDSGFYLCAWSVGGSAETQYFGPGTRLLVL.

The genes are TRBV6-5 and TRBJ2-3; D might be TRBD2 (6 bases). The V gene lost 8 bases and the J gene lost 2 bases, with 11 bases spanning the gap. CDR3 size: 13 residues. Germline V gives CDR1 MNHEY, CDR2 SVGAGI. The DNA for the CDR3 is TGTGCCAGCCTAGCGACCCTCACAGATACGCAGTATTTT. Protein: CASLATLTDTQYF.

The chain carries TRBV3-1 (or the pseudogene TRBV3-2) and TRBJ1-1; D is possibly TRBD1 (5 bases). Trimming removed 4 bases from V and 3 bases from J, with 12 bases in between. Germline lookup yields CDR1 LGHDT and CDR2 YNNKEL (reference sequence). CDR3 length: 14 amino acids. The CDR3 DNA is TGTGCCAGCAGCCTTGAAGGAGGGGACACTGAAGCTTTCTTT. Its translation is CASSLEGGDTEAFF.

The chain uses TRBV5-5 and TRBJ2-7; 11 positions match TRBD2. Per germline, CDR1 SGHKS and CDR2 YYEKEE (reference sequence). J lost 5 bases, V lost 0 bases, and 4 bases had no gene match. The CDR3 has 15 amino acids. The CDR3 nucleotides read TGTGCCAGCAGCTTGGCTAGCGGGAGGTGGAACGAGCAGTACTTC. Amino acids: CASSLASGRWNEQYF.

This rearrangement joins TRBV27 to TRBJ1-6; D unresolved. The CDR3 totals 14 residues. Deletions cut 6 bases from V and 6 bases from J, with 12 bases between. Germline V gene data show CDR1 as MNHEY and CDR2 as SMNVEV (reference sequence). CDR3: CASRPGQTNSPLHF. The CDR3, as DNA: TGTGCCAGCAGACCCGGTCAAACTAATTCACCCCTCCACTTT.

The chain links TRBV7-9 to TRBJ1-2; 10 bases map to TRBD1. V trimming: 5 bases; J trimming: 8 bases; junction bases outside the gene matches: 5. The CDR3 runs to 13 residues. In germline, CDR1 is SEHNR, CDR2 FQNEAQ (reference sequence). The CDR3 reads CASSLGQGSGYTF. CDR3 bases: TGTGCCAGCAGCCTGGGACAGGGGAGCGGCTACACCTTC.

This clone was counted between two and nine times. The chain couples TRBV27 to TRBJ2-3; a weak D match, TRBD2 (5 bases). The CDR3 spans 15 residues. The germline gives CDR1 MNHEY, CDR2 SMNVEV (reference sequence). Trimming pared 7 bases from V and 7 bases from J, leaving 21 bases between. The CDR3 spells CASKPWTRRENTQYF. CDR3 bases: TGTGCCAGCAAACCATGGACTCGCCGGGAAAATACGCAGTATTTT.

This clone was counted between two and nine times. The CDR3 loop reads CASSQFLGGETQYF. CDR3 in DNA: TGTGCCAGCAGCCAATTTTTAGGGGGAGAGACCCAGTACTTC. The V call is TRBV3-1 (or the pseudogene TRBV3-2), the J call TRBJ2-5; D may be TRBD1 (6 bases). Germline V gives CDR1 LGHDT, CDR2 YNNKEL (reference sequence). CDR3 length: 14 amino acids. V lost 2 bases, J lost 4 bases, and 11 bases lay in between.

The V call is TRBV7-2, the J call TRBJ1-5, with D tentatively TRBD1 (5 bases). Trimming cost V 1 base and J 5 bases, with 12 bases left between them. CDR3 length equals 15 residues. CDR1 is SGHTA and CDR2 is FQGNSA in the germline V gene. CDR3 nucleotide sequence: TGTGCCAGCAGCTTAGACAAAGCAGGGTATCAGCCCCAGCATTTT. Its protein is CASSLDKAGYQPQHF. Full variable domain (rest looked up from reference TRBV7-2 and TRBJ1-5): GAGVSQSPSNKVTEKGKDVELRCDPISGHTALYWYRQSLGQGLEFLIYFQGNSAPDKSGLPSDRFSAERTGGSVSTLTIQRTQQEDSAVYLCASSLDKAGYQPQHFGDGTRLSIL.

J is TRBJ2-3 and V is TRBV13; 7 bases agree with TRBD2. The CDR3 totals 17 residues. Germline CDR1 is PRHDT and CDR2 is FYEKMQ (reference sequence). The V gene end was trimmed by 0 bases and the J gene end by 1 base; junction bases not matched to a gene: 7. This CDR3 reads CASSLGWFTSGTDTQYF. The CDR3 DNA sequence: TGTGCCAGCAGCTTAGGCTGGTTTACTAGCGGCACAGATACGCAGTATTTT.

The rearrangement joins TRBV5-4 to TRBJ2-1, with TRBD2 matching 8 bases. Germline lookup yields CDR1 SGHNT and CDR2 YYREEE (reference sequence). This CDR3 is 16 amino acids long. The junction had 8 bases not matched to a gene; V was cut back by 6 bases and J by 0 bases. The CDR3 loop reads CASKVSGVSSYNEQFF. The DNA for the CDR3 is TGTGCCAGCAAGGTTAGCGGGGTCAGCTCCTACAATGAGCAGTTCTTC.

The chain recombines TRBV19 with TRBJ1-2; D perhaps matches TRBD1 (5 bases). V was trimmed by 5 bases and J by 2 bases, leaving 12 bases between them. The CDR3 spans 14 residues. In germline, CDR1 is LNHDA, CDR2 SQIVND (reference sequence). The CDR3 DNA reads as TGTGCCAGTAGTCTATTAGACAGCAACTATGGCTACACCTTC. It specifies CASSLLDSNYGYTF. Full variable domain (outside the CDR3, taken from reference TRBV19 and TRBJ1-2): DGGITQSPKYLFRKEGQNVTLSCEQNLNHDAMYWYRQDPGQGLRLIYYSQIVNDFQKGDIAEGYSVSREKKESFPLTVTSAQKNPTAFYLCASSLLDSNYGYTFGSGTRLTVV.

This clone has only a few counts. V is TRBV10-3 and J is TRBJ2-1; 10 bases are a match to TRBD2. CDR1 ENHRY and CDR2 SYGVKD come from the germline V gene. The CDR3 consists of 15 residues. With V trimmed by 6 bases and J by 4 bases, 6 bases remained unmatched. The CDR3 loop is CAISVGLAKYNEQFF. In DNA form, the CDR3 reads TGTGCCATCAGCGTGGGACTAGCGAAATACAATGAGCAGTTCTTC.

The chain links TRBV2 to TRBJ2-3, with D perhaps TRBD2 (5 bases). The CDR3 runs 12 residues. From germline, CDR1 is SNHLY and CDR2 FYNNEI. Deletions cut 6 bases from V and 8 bases from J, with 12 bases between. The CDR3: CASSPNEGTQYF. The CDR3 DNA reads TGTGCCAGCAGCCCCAACGAGGGTACGCAGTATTTT.

The V call is TRBV7-9, the J call TRBJ1-5, with TRBD1 as a possible D gene (6 bases). This CDR3 has 16 amino acids. The V end was cut by 1 base, the J end by 0 bases, with 10 bases between. Germline V gene lookup returns CDR1 SEHNR and CDR2 FQNEAQ (reference sequence). CDR3 nucleotide sequence: TGTGCCAGCAGCTTAGGGGACACCCATAGCAATCAGCCCCAGCATTTT. This codes for CASSLGDTHSNQPQHF.

The V call is TRBV6-5, the J call TRBJ2-2; 9 bases fit TRBD2. With 6 bases clipped from V and 4 bases from J, the junction kept 0 bases outside the gene matches. Germline assignment: CDR1 MNHEY and CDR2 SVGAGI. CDR3 size: 13 residues. In nucleotides, the CDR3 is TGTGCCAGCAGACTAGCGGGCACCGGGGAGCTGTTTTTT. Its protein is CASRLAGTGELFF.

By its share, this clone is medium-sized. CDR3 bases: TGTGCCAGCAGCTTCGGGACACTCGCCGCCTACGAGCAGTACTTC. This translates into CASSFGTLAAYEQYF. The chain couples TRBV7-9 to TRBJ2-7; perhaps TRBD1 as D (6 bases). The CDR3 extends over 15 amino acids. V shed 3 bases and J shed 2 bases, with 14 bases lying between them. Germline V gene sequence: CDR1 SEHNR, CDR2 FQNEAQ (reference sequence).

The gene calls are TRBV7-3 and TRBJ2-1; TRBD2 is a possible D gene (5 bases). The germline V gene encodes CDR1 SGHTA and CDR2 FQGTGA. Trimming removed 5 bases from V and 4 bases from J, with 15 bases in between. The CDR3 has 15 residues. The CDR3 coding sequence is TGTGCCAGCAGCGTTGAGGCGGGCGGGTACAATGAGCAGTTCTTC. This translates into CASSVEAGGYNEQFF.

This clone was seen only once. The chain has TRBV10-3 and TRBJ1-2; 7 nucleotides line up with TRBD1. The V gene's germline CDR1 is ENHRY and CDR2 SYGVKD. Trimming took 3 bases from V and 4 from J; bases not matched to a gene: 11. The CDR3 spans 16 residues. CDR3 nucleotides: TGTGCCATCAGTGACCCCGGGACAGACAGCTTCTATGGCTACACCTTC. Its protein is CAISDPGTDSFYGYTF.

This clone appeared many times. The CDR3, as DNA: TGTGCCAGCAGCATAACCGGGACAGCCGATGGCTACACCTTC. Protein sequence: CASSITGTADGYTF. The rearrangement uses TRBV28 and TRBJ1-2; 7 bases map to TRBD1. Trimming removed 6 bases from V and 6 bases from J; junction bases left unmatched: 10. CDR3 length: 14 residues. Germline V lookup: CDR1 MDHEN, CDR2 SYDVKM.